Each of the 8 T cell receptor beta chains below was sequenced from the same sample in a study of cytomegalovirus exposure and HLA in healthy donors. The primer mix had 60 Vbeta and 13 Jbeta primers. The data were produced by immunoSEQ multiplex PCR, yet TCRdb's version contains in-frame clones alone and is incomplete. The table shows 150,000 to 200,000 clones, with around 80% occurring only once. What was sequenced was PBMCs. The receptors shown here come from a man between 25 and 39 years old in good health and CMV-seronegative.

With respect to this clone: The junction departs from germline at one end; a sequencing error may be responsible. The same CDR3 can be traced to other DNA sequences in this sample. The CDR3 here is CAVRQAPDEQYF. The CDR3 coding sequence is TGTGCCGTAAGACAGGCCCCTGACGAGCAATACTTC. This chain connects TRBV19 to TRBJ2-7; weak D call: TRBD1 (6 bases). This CDR3 has 12 residues. Germline CDR1 reads LNHDA; CDR2 reads SQIVND (reference sequence).

The gene calls are TRBV29-1 and TRBJ1-1; 9 positions match TRBD1. This CDR3 region has 15 residues. CDR1 and CDR2 (germline): SQVTM, ANQGSEA. Trimming took 5 bases from V and 1 from J; bases not matched to a gene: 8. As DNA, the CDR3 is TGCAGCGTTCCACAGGGGGCGGATGGGAACACTGAAGCTTTCTTT. As protein: CSVPQGADGNTEAFF.

This chain uses TRBV5-1 with TRBJ1-4; D is possibly TRBD1 (5 bases). The CDR3 runs to 12 residues. Trimming took off 4 bases at V and 8 bases at J, with 9 bases between the two ends. Germline CDR1 SGHRS, CDR2 YFSETQ. This chain's CDR3 is CASSATAEKLFF. Here the CDR3 DNA reads TGCGCCAGCAGCGCGACAGCCGAAAAACTGTTTTTT.

DNA for the CDR3: TGTGCCACCTCGGGACAGGGGGCCGGCGGGGAGCTGTTTTTT. Its protein product is CATSGQGAGGELFF. The V gene is TRBV6-1, the J gene TRBJ2-2; 12 bases map to TRBD1. CDR3 size: 14 residues. Germline assignment: CDR1 MNHNS and CDR2 SASEGT. The V and J ends lost 10 bases and 7 bases, in that order; junction bases with no gene match: 7.

The chain joins TRBV5-1 to TRBJ2-3; 7 nucleotides line up with TRBD2. The germline gives CDR1 SGHRS, CDR2 YFSETQ. This CDR3 is 16 amino acids long. With V trimmed by 3 bases and J by 1 base, 8 bases remained unmatched. CDR3 coding DNA: TGCGCCAGCAGCTCGGCGGGGGACGGGGGCACAGATACGCAGTATTTT. It yields the protein CASSSAGDGGTDTQYF.

V is TRBV6-5 and J is TRBJ2-7; a possible D gene is TRBD2 (5 bases). The V gene's germline CDR1 is MNHEY and CDR2 SVGAGI. The V and J ends lost 2 bases and 0 bases respectively, with 14 bases between them. The CDR3 has 16 residues. In DNA, the CDR3 is TGTGCCAGCAGTTACGATTTCGGGATAAACTCCTACGAGCAGTACTTC. Its protein product is CASSYDFGINSYEQYF.

The CDR3 reads CASSPRGQGEPYEQYF. The CDR3 coding sequence is TGTGCCAGCAGCCCTAGGGGACAGGGGGAGCCCTACGAGCAGTACTTC. The chain has TRBV9 and TRBJ2-7, with TRBD1 matching over 11 bases. CDR1 and CDR2 (germline): SGDLS, YYNGEE. This CDR3 has 16 amino acids. V gave up 4 bases and J gave up 2 bases; unmatched junction bases: 8. The whole variable domain, remainder taken from reference TRBV9 and TRBJ2-7, is DSGVTQTPKHLITATGQRVTLRCSPRSGDLSVYWYQQSLDQGLQFLIQYYNGEERAKGNILERFSAQQFPDLHSELNLSSLELGDSALYFCASSPRGQGEPYEQYFGPGTRLTVT.

This clone turned up a few times. This chain connects TRBV25-1 to TRBJ2-1, with TRBD1 matching over 7 bases. The CDR3 consists of 15 residues. Germline V lookup: CDR1 MGHDK, CDR2 SYGVNS. V shed 6 bases, J shed 6 bases, and the junction held 11 bases outside the gene matches. CDR3 coding DNA: TGTGCCAGCAGCTCTACAGGGGAGATAGGCAATGAGCAGTTCTTC. It specifies CASSSTGEIGNEQFF.